These 21 T cell receptor beta chains share one sample of origin, sequenced in a study of T cell changes during pregnancy in multiple sclerosis. Here immunoSEQ multiplex PCR was the method, and the copy in TCRdb shows in-frame clones only, minus some. The sample lists over 30,000 clones; 80% to 95% were seen once. Sequencing used PBMCs (not recorded whether the cells were cultured). The origin of the receptors is a female donor with multiple sclerosis, enrolled in a pregnancy study.

The V and J genes are TRBV7-9 and TRBJ2-1; 10 nucleotides align to TRBD1. The length of the CDR3 is 16 residues. Germline CDR1 SEHNR, CDR2 FQNEAQ (reference sequence). Unmatched junction bases numbered 9, after V lost 5 bases and J lost 5 bases. For the CDR3, the DNA is TGTGCCAGCAGCCTATTGGGACAGGGGTACGACAATGAGCAGTTCTTC. It yields the protein CASSLLGQGYDNEQFF.

V usage is TRBV6-6 and J usage is TRBJ2-7, with D perhaps matching TRBD2 (5 bases). Trimming shortened V by 0 bases and J by 0 bases, and 12 bases separated the two germline ends. This CDR3 has 16 residues. Germline V gene data show CDR1 as MNHNY and CDR2 as SVGAGI (reference sequence). The chain's CDR3 is CASSYSISGSSYEQYF. The CDR3 nucleotides are TGTGCCAGCAGTTACTCGATTAGTGGGAGCTCCTACGAGCAGTACTTC.

This chain uses TRBV5-1 with TRBJ2-1; D remains unclear. Germline CDR1 SGHRS, CDR2 YFSETQ. The CDR3 is 14 residues long. The V gene lost 2 bases and the J gene lost 0 bases, with 6 bases spanning the gap. CDR3 in DNA: TGCGCCAGCAGCTTCGGGTCCTCCTACAATGAGCAGTTCTTC. Translated, it gives CASSFGSSYNEQFF.

The chain has TRBV18 and TRBJ2-3, with 8 bases fitting TRBD2. The V gene's germline CDR1 is KGHSH and CDR2 LQKENI. Trimming cost V 2 bases and J 2 bases; bases outside gene matches: 9. This CDR3 spans 17 amino acids. In DNA form, the CDR3 reads TGTGCCAGCTCACCAACGGGGGGGTTGGTTGACACAGATACGCAGTATTTT. It encodes CASSPTGGLVDTDTQYF.

The chain employs TRBV30 and TRBJ2-7, with 12 bases that match TRBD2. V gave up 3 bases and J gave up 6 bases; unmatched junction bases: 3. Germline-derived CDR1 and CDR2 are GTSNPN and SVGIG (reference sequence). CDR3 length: 13 residues. The CDR3 region has the DNA TGTGCCTGGAGCTGGACTAGCGGGATCGAGCAGTACTTC. Its translation: CAWSWTSGIEQYF.

This chain uses TRBV18 with TRBJ1-2; D unresolved. The germline gives CDR1 KGHSH, CDR2 LQKENI. Trimming cost V 2 bases and J 3 bases, with 7 bases left between them. This CDR3 is 13 amino acids long. The CDR3 sequence: CASSPGGYYGYTF. The CDR3 bases are TGTGCCAGCTCACCAGGCGGTTACTATGGCTACACCTTC.

The chain is built from TRBV18 and TRBJ2-7, with D uncertain. V dropped 2 bases and J dropped 2 bases, with 13 bases sitting between them. Germline V gene lookup returns CDR1 KGHSH and CDR2 LQKENI. There are 15 residues in the CDR3. The CDR3 DNA sequence: TGTGCCAGCTCACCAGGGTCGGGTGGCCCCTACGAGCAGTACTTC. This gives the protein CASSPGSGGPYEQYF.

This clone was seen just once. The V call is TRBV4-1, the J call TRBJ2-7, with D possibly being TRBD1 (5 bases). The CDR3 covers 15 residues. V was pared by 1 base and J by 5 bases, with 15 bases between. Germline V gene lookup returns CDR1 MGHRA and CDR2 YSYEKL. The CDR3 nucleotides are TGCGCCAGCAGCCAAGTGGGCCAGGGTACCCACGAGCAGTACTTC. This encodes CASSQVGQGTHEQYF.

The V and J genes are TRBV9 and TRBJ2-1; 8 positions match TRBD1. CDR1 SGDLS and CDR2 YYNGEE come from the germline V gene. This CDR3 region has 15 residues. The V gene end was trimmed by 2 bases and the J gene end by 7 bases; junction bases not matched to a gene: 8. CDR3 DNA: TGTGCCAGCAGCGTCTCCCAGGGGGCGCCAAATGAGCAGTTCTTC. This codes for CASSVSQGAPNEQFF.

The chain recombines TRBV11-3 with TRBJ2-3; 7 bases map to TRBD2. This CDR3 comprises 15 residues. CDR1 and CDR2 from the germline V gene are SGHNT and YENEEA. J was trimmed by 0 bases and V by 5 bases; bases with no gene match: 5. The CDR3 is CASSRGLSSTDTQYF. The CDR3 DNA sequence: TGTGCCAGCAGCCGGGGACTATCTAGCACAGATACGCAGTATTTT.

J is TRBJ2-2 and V is TRBV28; possible D gene TRBD2, 5 bases. Germline V gene sequence: CDR1 MDHEN, CDR2 SYDVKM. Trimming removed 11 bases at V and 0 bases at J, with 7 bases between. The CDR3 length is 12 residues. This CDR3 is CAAGANTGELFF. CDR3 nucleotide sequence: TGTGCCGCGGGCGCGAACACCGGGGAGCTGTTTTTT. The full variable domain, completed using reference TRBV28 and TRBJ2-2, is DVKVTQSSRYLVKRTGEKVFLECVQDMDHENMFWYRQDPGLGLRLIYFSYDVKMKEKGDIPEGYSVSREKKERFSLILESASTNQTSMYLCAAGANTGELFFGEGSRLTVL.

The rearrangement links TRBV30 to TRBJ1-3; a weak D match, TRBD1 (6 bases). Germline CDR1 and CDR2: GTSNPN and SVGIG (reference sequence). The CDR3 sequence is 14 residues long. Trimming left V 6 bases short and J 4 bases short, with 16 bases between. Here the CDR3 DNA reads TGTGCCTGCGACGAGGGGGGAGCGGGAAACACCATATATTTT. Amino acids: CACDEGGAGNTIYF.

The sample holds a few counts of this clone. This rearrangement joins TRBV6-5 to TRBJ2-3; 8 bases fit TRBD2. In germline, CDR1 is MNHEY, CDR2 SVGAGI. The CDR3 contains 14 residues. V shed 8 bases and J 2 bases; nucleotides not matched to a gene: 6. This CDR3 is CASRLASLTDTQYF. The CDR3 region has the DNA TGTGCCAGCCGACTAGCGAGCCTCACAGATACGCAGTATTTT.

Only a few counts were recorded for this clone. V gene TRBV11-2 combines with J gene TRBJ2-7; 10 bases map to TRBD2. Germline V CDR1 and CDR2: SGHAT, FQNNGV. The CDR3 runs 14 residues. After removal of 5 bases from V and 3 bases from J, the junction contained 4 bases not matched to a gene. CDR3 protein: CASSRTSGYYEQYF. The CDR3 nucleotides read TGTGCCAGCAGCCGGACTAGCGGTTACTACGAGCAGTACTTC.

The genes are TRBV5-4 and TRBJ2-7; unclear D gene. V gave up 0 bases and J gave up 0 bases, with 4 bases separating them. This CDR3 has 13 residues. Germline V gene data show CDR1 as SGHNT and CDR2 as YYREEE (reference sequence). The CDR3 sequence: CASSLGASYEQYF. In DNA, the CDR3 is TGTGCCAGCAGCTTGGGGGCCTCCTACGAGCAGTACTTC.

The CDR3 bases are TGTGCCAGCAGCCACGACAGGGTACTCTATGGCTACACCTTC. This codes for CASSHDRVLYGYTF. The rearrangement joins TRBV14 to TRBJ1-2; 7 positions agree with TRBD1. The CDR3 totals 14 residues. Trimming at V came to 3 bases and at J to 4 bases, leaving 5 bases not matched to a gene. Germline CDR1 is SGHDN and CDR2 is FVKESK.

The rearrangement links TRBV6-4 to TRBJ2-1, with 7 bases fitting TRBD1. The CDR3 loop spans 15 amino acids. V lost 3 bases to trimming and J lost 0 bases; unmatched junction nucleotides: 2. CDR1 is MRHNA and CDR2 is SNTAGT in the germline V gene. CDR3 coding DNA: TGTGCCAGCAGTGAGGGGGACAGCTCCTACAATGAGCAGTTCTTC. Translating it yields CASSEGDSSYNEQFF.

The rearrangement uses TRBV7-6 and TRBJ2-5; 12 nucleotides match TRBD2. This CDR3 spans 15 amino acids. The trim removed 5 bases at V and 4 bases at J, leaving 5 bases unmatched. In germline, CDR1 is SGHVS, CDR2 FNYEAQ. CDR3 bases: TGTGCCAGCAGCCCGACTAGCGGGAGTAGAGAGACCCAGTACTTC. Translation gives CASSPTSGSRETQYF.

The chain employs TRBV19 and TRBJ2-1; 13 bases align to TRBD2. The CDR3 loop spans 14 amino acids. Germline V CDR1 and CDR2: LNHDA, SQIVND (reference sequence). V trimming: 8 bases; J trimming: 9 bases; junction bases outside the gene matches: 7. As DNA, the CDR3 is TGTGCCAGTGCCACGGGGACTAGCGGGATTGAGCAGTTCTTC. This sequence encodes CASATGTSGIEQFF.

This clone was seen only once. V usage is TRBV18 and J usage is TRBJ1-1; 8 bases match TRBD1. CDR1 is KGHSH and CDR2 is LQKENI in the germline V gene. This CDR3 spans 15 amino acids. With V trimmed by 2 bases and J by 2 bases, 4 bases remained unmatched. CDR3 nucleotide sequence: TGTGCCAGCTCACCAGGGACAGGAAGAAACACTGAAGCTTTCTTT. Translated: CASSPGTGRNTEAFF.

This clone was counted a single time. V is TRBV19 and J is TRBJ1-4; 11 bases line up with TRBD1. This CDR3 has 16 amino acids. The germline CDR1 and CDR2 sequences are LNHDA and SQIVND (reference sequence). The trim removed 8 bases at V and 7 bases at J, leaving 12 bases unmatched. In DNA form, the CDR3 reads TGTGCCAGTCGACGGACAGGGGGCGGGAGTAGTGAAAAACTGTTTTTT. Protein sequence: CASRRTGGGSSEKLFF.